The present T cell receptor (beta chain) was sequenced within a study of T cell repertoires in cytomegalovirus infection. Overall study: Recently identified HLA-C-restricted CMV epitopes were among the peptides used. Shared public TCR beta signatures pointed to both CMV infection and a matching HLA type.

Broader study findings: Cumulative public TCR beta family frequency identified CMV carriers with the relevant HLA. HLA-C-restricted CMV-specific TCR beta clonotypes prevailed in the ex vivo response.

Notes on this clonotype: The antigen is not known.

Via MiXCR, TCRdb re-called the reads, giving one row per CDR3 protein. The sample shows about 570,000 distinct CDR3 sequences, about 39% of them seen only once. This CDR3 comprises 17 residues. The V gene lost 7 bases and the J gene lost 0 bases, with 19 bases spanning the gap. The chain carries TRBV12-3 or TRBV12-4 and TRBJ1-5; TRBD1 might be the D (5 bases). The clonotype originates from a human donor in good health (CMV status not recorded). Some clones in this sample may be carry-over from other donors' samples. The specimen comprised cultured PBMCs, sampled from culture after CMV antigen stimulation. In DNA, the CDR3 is TGTGCCAGCACCCCGGGACCGTCAATGTATAGCAATCAGCCCCAGCATTTT. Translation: CASTPGPSMYSNQPQHF.